These 10 T cell receptor beta chains originate from one sample sequenced in a study of blood T cell repertoires in COVID-19. Here immunoSEQ multiplex PCR was the method, and the copy in TCRdb shows in-frame clones only, minus some. The sample records fewer than 100,000 clones, about 88% being singletons. Sequenced material: peripheral blood. The receptors derive from a human donor in a cohort sampled during active COVID-19.

The J gene is TRBJ1-2, the V gene TRBV6-1; D is perhaps TRBD1 (6 bases). The CDR3 has 15 residues. From germline, CDR1 is MNHNS and CDR2 SASEGT. V dropped 2 bases and J dropped 3 bases, with 13 bases sitting between them. This CDR3 is CASSEKGTGHYGYTF. The CDR3 DNA reads as TGTGCCAGCAGTGAAAAGGGTACAGGGCACTATGGCTACACCTTC.

The V call is TRBV2, the J call TRBJ1-2; no clear D gene. Germline CDR1 reads SNHLY; CDR2 reads FYNNEI. CDR3 length: 14 amino acids. V was clipped by 2 bases and J by 4 bases, with 11 bases between them. CDR3 sequence (DNA): TGTGCCAGCAGTGAAATGGGCCAGTCCTATGGCTACACCTTC. Protein product: CASSEMGQSYGYTF.

The rearrangement links TRBV18 to TRBJ2-1; 10 positions agree with TRBD2. The germline V gene encodes CDR1 KGHSH and CDR2 LQKENI. This CDR3 region has 13 residues. The ends lost 5 bases at V and 6 bases at J; junction bases unmatched: 1. The CDR3 is CASSSGRVNEQFF. DNA for the CDR3: TGTGCCAGCTCAAGCGGGAGGGTCAATGAGCAGTTCTTC.

The chain links TRBV28 to TRBJ2-7, with a weak D call TRBD1 (6 bases). This CDR3 spans 16 amino acids. Germline V lookup: CDR1 MDHEN, CDR2 SYDVKM. Trimming removed 2 bases from V and 0 bases from J, with 14 bases in between. CDR3 nucleotide sequence: TGTGCCAGCAGTTTACCCGGACAGCAGAGCTCCTACGAGCAGTACTTC. It encodes CASSLPGQQSSYEQYF.

The gene calls are TRBV29-1 and TRBJ1-4; 7 bases fit TRBD1. V lost 8 bases, J lost 3 bases, and 9 bases stayed unmatched. The CDR3 loop spans 14 amino acids. CDR1 and CDR2 from the germline V gene are SQVTM and ANQGSEA. DNA of the CDR3: TGCAGCACCAAGGGGGGACAGTCTAATGAAAAACTGTTTTTT. It is translated as CSTKGGQSNEKLFF.

J is TRBJ2-3 and V is TRBV10-3; TRBD1 matches at 8 bases. The V gene's germline CDR1 is ENHRY and CDR2 SYGVKD. The CDR3 loop spans 14 amino acids. V gave up 6 bases and J gave up 1 base; unmatched junction bases: 3. The DNA of the CDR3 is TGTGCCATCAGCGGACAGGGCCGCACAGATACGCAGTATTTT. It specifies CAISGQGRTDTQYF.

This clone was found once. The V call is TRBV12-3 or TRBV12-4, the J call TRBJ1-1; D is perhaps TRBD1 (5 bases). The CDR3 has 12 residues. Trimming stripped 3 bases from V and 8 bases from J, with 10 bases between. CDR3 amino acids: CASSLGGGEAFF. DNA of the CDR3: TGTGCCAGCAGTTTGGGCGGGGGAGAAGCTTTCTTT.

V gene TRBV7-6 combines with J gene TRBJ2-3; TRBD2 aligns across 8 bases. Germline lookup yields CDR1 SGHVS and CDR2 FNYEAQ. This CDR3 has 15 residues. V was pared by 5 bases and J by 2 bases, with 6 bases of the junction left unmatched. CDR3 coding DNA: TGTGCCAGCAGCGTTACACTAGCGGCCACAGATACGCAGTATTTT. Translation gives CASSVTLAATDTQYF.

Written as DNA, the CDR3 is TGTGCCAGCAGCCCTAGCGGGAGTCCCTACAATGAGCAGTTCTTC. Amino acids: CASSPSGSPYNEQFF. This sequence joins TRBV7-9 and TRBJ2-1, with 10 bases that match TRBD2. Germline V gene lookup returns CDR1 SEHNR and CDR2 FQNEAQ (reference sequence). The CDR3 is 15 residues long. V lost 5 bases to trimming and J lost 2 bases; unmatched junction nucleotides: 3.

The rearrangement uses TRBV7-9 and TRBJ1-6, with unresolved D. Germline loops: CDR1 SEHNR, CDR2 FQNEAQ (reference sequence). This CDR3 spans 14 amino acids. V gave up 1 base and J gave up 10 bases, with 11 bases separating them. The CDR3 DNA reads TGTGCCAGCAGCTTAGTGAGGGAGCGATCACCCCTCCACTTT. It specifies CASSLVRERSPLHF.